The entry that follows covers one T cell receptor (beta chain) sequence. The antigen remains unidentified. This sample was included in a study of cytomegalovirus exposure and HLA in healthy donors. Study results and caveats: CMV antigen specificity of a few CMV-associated chains was confirmed in vitro.

Profiled with immunoSEQ multiplex PCR; TCRdb holds only in-frame clones, not every one. This table holds about 98,000 clones, about 90% found once. The CDR3 consists of 15 residues. J lost 0 bases, V lost 9 bases, and 7 bases had no gene match. Looked up from germline, CDR1 is MNHEY and CDR2 is SVGAGI. The clonotype comes from a man aged 18 to 29 in good health and CMV-seropositive. V gene TRBV6-5 combines with J gene TRBJ2-5, with TRBD2 matching 10 bases. Input material: PBMCs. The CDR3 nucleotides read TGTGCCAGTGGGGCTAGCGGGGGAAACCAAGAGACCCAGTACTTC. Translation gives CASGASGGNQETQYF.